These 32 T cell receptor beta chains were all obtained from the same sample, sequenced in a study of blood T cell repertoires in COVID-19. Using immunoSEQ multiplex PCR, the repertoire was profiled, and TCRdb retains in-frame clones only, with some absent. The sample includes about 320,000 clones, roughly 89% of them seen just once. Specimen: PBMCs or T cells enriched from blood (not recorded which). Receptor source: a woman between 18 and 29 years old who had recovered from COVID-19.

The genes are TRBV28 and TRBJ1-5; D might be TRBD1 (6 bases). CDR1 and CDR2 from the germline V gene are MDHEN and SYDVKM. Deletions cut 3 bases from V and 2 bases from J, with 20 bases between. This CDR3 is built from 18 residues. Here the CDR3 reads CASSFLRRGGAGNQPQHF. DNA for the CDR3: TGTGCCAGCAGTTTTCTCAGGAGAGGGGGGGCCGGCAATCAGCCCCAGCATTTT.

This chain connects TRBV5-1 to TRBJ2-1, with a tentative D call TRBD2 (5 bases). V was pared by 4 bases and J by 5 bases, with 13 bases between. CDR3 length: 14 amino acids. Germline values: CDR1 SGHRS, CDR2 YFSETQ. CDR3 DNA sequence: TGCGCCAGCAGCCAGAGGGCAGTCAACAATGAGCAGTTCTTC. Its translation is CASSQRAVNNEQFF.

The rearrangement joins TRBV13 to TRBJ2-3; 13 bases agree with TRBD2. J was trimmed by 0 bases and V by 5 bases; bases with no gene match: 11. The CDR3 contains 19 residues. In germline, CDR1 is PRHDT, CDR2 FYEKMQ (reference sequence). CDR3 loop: CASSVSLAGGKRSTDTQYF. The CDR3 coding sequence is TGTGCCAGCAGCGTGTCACTAGCGGGAGGGAAACGTAGCACAGATACGCAGTATTTT.

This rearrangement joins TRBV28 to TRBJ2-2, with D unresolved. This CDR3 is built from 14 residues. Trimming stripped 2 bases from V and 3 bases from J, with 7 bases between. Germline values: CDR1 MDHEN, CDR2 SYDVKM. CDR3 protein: CASSLPKYTGELFF. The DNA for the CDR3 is TGTGCCAGCAGTTTACCCAAATACACCGGGGAGCTGTTTTTT.

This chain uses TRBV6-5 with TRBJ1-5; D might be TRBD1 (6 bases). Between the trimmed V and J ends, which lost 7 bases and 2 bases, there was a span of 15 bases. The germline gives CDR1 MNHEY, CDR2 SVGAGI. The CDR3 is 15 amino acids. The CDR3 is CASTLDRYGNQPQHF. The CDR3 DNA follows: TGTGCCAGCACCCTAGACAGGTACGGCAATCAGCCCCAGCATTTT.

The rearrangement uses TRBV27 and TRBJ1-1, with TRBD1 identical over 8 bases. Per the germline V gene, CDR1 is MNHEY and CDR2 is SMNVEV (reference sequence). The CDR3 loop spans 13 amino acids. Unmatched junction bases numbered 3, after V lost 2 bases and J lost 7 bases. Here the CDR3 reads CASSLQGAVEAFF. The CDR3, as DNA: TGTGCCAGCAGTTTACAGGGGGCGGTTGAAGCTTTCTTT.

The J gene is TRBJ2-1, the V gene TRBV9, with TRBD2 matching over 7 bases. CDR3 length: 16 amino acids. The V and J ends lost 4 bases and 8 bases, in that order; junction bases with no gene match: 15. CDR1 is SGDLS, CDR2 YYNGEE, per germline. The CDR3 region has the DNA TGTGCCAGCAGCTTTCAAGAGCGGGGTACCCTATATGAGCAGTTCTTC. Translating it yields CASSFQERGTLYEQFF.

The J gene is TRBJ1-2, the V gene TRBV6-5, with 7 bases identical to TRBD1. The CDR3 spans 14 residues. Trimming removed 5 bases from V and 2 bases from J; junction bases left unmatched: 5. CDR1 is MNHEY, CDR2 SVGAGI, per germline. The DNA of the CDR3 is TGTGCCAGCAGTCGGGACAGCTTAAACTATGGCTACACCTTC. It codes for CASSRDSLNYGYTF.

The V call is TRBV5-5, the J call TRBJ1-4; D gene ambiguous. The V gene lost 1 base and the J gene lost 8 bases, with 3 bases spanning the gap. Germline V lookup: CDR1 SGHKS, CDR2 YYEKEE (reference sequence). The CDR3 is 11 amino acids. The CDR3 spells CASSLLEKLFF. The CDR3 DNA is TGTGCCAGCAGCTTGCTGGAAAAACTGTTTTTT.

Here the CDR3 reads CASSFGTLQAYEQYF. For the CDR3, the DNA is TGCGCCAGCAGCTTTGGGACACTCCAGGCCTACGAGCAGTACTTC. The rearrangement joins TRBV5-1 to TRBJ2-7; possibly TRBD1 for D (6 bases). V gave up 2 bases and J gave up 2 bases, with 14 bases separating them. The CDR3 is 15 residues long. CDR1 and CDR2 from the germline V gene are SGHRS and YFSETQ.

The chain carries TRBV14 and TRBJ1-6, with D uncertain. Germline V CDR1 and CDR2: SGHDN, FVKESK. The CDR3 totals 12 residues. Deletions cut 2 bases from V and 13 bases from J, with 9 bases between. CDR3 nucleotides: TGTGCCAGCAGCCAATGGAGTAGGCCCCTCCACTTT. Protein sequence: CASSQWSRPLHF.

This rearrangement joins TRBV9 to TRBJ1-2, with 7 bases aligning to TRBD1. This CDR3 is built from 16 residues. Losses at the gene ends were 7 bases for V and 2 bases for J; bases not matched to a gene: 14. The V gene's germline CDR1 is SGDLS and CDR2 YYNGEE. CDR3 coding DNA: TGTGCCAGCCAGGGCCCGGGACAGAACATAAACTATGGCTACACCTTC. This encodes CASQGPGQNINYGYTF.

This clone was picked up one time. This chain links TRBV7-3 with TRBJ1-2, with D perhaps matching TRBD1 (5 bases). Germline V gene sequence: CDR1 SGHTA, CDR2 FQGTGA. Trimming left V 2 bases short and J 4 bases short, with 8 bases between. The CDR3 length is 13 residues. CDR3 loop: CASSLQGFYGYTF. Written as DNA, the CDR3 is TGTGCCAGCAGCTTACAGGGATTCTATGGCTACACCTTC.

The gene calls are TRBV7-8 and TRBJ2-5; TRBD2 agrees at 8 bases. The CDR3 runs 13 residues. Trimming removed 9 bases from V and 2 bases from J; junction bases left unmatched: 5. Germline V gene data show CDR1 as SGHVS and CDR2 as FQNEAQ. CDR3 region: CASMTGGQETQYF. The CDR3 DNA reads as TGTGCCAGTATGACGGGGGGGCAAGAGACCCAGTACTTC.

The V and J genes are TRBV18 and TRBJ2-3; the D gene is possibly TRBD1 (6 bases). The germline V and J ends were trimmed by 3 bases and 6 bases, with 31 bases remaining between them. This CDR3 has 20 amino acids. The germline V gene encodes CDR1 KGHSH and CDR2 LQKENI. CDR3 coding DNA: TGTGCCAGCTCACCTATTCCAACCCTGGGCAACTCGGGGCAGGGGGATACGCAGTATTTT. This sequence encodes CASSPIPTLGNSGQGDTQYF.

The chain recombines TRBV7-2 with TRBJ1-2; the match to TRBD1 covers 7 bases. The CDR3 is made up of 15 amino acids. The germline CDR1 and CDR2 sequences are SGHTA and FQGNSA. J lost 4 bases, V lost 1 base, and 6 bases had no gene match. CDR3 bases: TGTGCCAGCAGCTTAGTGGGGGACAGCCCCTATGGCTACACCTTC. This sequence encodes CASSLVGDSPYGYTF.

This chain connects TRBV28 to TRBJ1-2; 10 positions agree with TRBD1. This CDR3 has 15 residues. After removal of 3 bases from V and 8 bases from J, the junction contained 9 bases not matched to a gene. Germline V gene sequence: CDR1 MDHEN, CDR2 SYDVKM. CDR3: CASSFLRQGAFGYTF. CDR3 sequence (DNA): TGTGCCAGCAGTTTCTTACGACAGGGGGCTTTCGGCTACACCTTC.

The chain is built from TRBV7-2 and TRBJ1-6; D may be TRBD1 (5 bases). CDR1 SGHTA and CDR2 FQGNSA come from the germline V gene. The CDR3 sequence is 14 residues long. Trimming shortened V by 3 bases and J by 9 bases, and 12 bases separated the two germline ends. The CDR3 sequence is CASSFRDDSSPLHF. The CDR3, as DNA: TGTGCCAGCAGCTTTAGGGATGACAGTTCACCCCTCCACTTT. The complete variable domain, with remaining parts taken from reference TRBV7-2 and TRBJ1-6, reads GAGVSQSPSNKVTEKGKDVELRCDPISGHTALYWYRQSLGQGLEFLIYFQGNSAPDKSGLPSDRFSAERTGGSVSTLTIQRTQQEDSAVYLCASSFRDDSSPLHFGNGTRLTVT.

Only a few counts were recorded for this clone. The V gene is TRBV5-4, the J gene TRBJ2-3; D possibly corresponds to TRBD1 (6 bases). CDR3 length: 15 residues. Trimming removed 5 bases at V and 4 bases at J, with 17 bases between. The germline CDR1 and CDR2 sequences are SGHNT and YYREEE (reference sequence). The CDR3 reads CASRSDDGGPDTQYF. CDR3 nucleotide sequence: TGTGCCAGCAGAAGTGACGATGGGGGCCCAGATACGCAGTATTTT.

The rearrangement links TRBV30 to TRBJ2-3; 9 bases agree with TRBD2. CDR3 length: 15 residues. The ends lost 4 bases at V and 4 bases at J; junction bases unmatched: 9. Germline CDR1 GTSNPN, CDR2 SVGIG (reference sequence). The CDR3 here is CAWTLGGGAPDTQYF. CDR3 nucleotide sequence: TGTGCCTGGACACTTGGCGGGGGGGCCCCAGATACGCAGTATTTT.

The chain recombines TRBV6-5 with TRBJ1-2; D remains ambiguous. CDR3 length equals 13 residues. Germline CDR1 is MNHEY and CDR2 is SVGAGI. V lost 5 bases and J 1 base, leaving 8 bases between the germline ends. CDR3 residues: CASSPGDNYGYTF. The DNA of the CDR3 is TGTGCCAGCAGTCCAGGCGATAACTATGGCTACACCTTC.

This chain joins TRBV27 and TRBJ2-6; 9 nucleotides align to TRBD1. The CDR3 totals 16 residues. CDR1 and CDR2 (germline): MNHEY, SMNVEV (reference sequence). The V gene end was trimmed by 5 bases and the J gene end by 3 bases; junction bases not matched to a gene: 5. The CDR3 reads CASSRRTGVGANVLTF. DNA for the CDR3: TGTGCCAGCAGTCGACGGACAGGGGTTGGGGCCAACGTCCTGACTTTC.

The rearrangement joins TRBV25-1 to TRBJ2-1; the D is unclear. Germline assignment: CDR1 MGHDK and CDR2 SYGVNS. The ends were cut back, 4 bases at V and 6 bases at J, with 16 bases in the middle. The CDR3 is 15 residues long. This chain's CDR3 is CASSVPRAYSNEQFF. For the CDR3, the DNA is TGTGCCAGCAGTGTCCCCCGCGCGTACTCCAATGAGCAGTTCTTC.

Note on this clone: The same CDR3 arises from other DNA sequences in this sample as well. CDR3 DNA: TGTGCCAGCAGTGCAGGGGCGCGCACTGAAGCTTTCTTT. This sequence encodes CASSAGARTEAFF. The chain employs TRBV6-4 and TRBJ1-1, with D perhaps TRBD1 (6 bases). This CDR3 region has 13 residues. Germline CDR1 MRHNA, CDR2 SNTAGT. V dropped 4 bases and J dropped 4 bases, with 10 bases sitting between them.

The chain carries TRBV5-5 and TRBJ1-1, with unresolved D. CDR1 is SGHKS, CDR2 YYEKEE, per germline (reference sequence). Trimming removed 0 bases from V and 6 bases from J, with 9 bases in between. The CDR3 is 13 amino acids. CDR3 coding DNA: TGTGCCAGCAGCTTGGTAGCGACGTCTGAAGCTTTCTTT. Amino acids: CASSLVATSEAFF. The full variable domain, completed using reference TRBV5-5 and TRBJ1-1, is DAGVTQSPTHLIKTRGQQVTLRCSPISGHKSVSWYQQVLGQGPQFIFQYYEKEERGRGNFPDRFSARQFPNYSSELNVNALLLGDSALYLCASSLVATSEAFFGQGTRLTVV.

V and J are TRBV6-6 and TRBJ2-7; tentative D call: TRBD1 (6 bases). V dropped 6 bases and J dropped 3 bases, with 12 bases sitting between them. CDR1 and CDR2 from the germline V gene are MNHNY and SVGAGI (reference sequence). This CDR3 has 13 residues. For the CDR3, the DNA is TGTGCCAGCAGCCTGGACAGCCACTACGAGCAGTACTTC. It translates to CASSLDSHYEQYF.

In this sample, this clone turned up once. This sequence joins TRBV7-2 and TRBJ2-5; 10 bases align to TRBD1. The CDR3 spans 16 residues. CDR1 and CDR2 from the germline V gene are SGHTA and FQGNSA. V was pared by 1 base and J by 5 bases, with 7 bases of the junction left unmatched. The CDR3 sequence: CASSLVDRGPWETQYF. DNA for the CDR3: TGTGCCAGCAGCTTAGTTGACAGGGGGCCTTGGGAGACCCAGTACTTC.

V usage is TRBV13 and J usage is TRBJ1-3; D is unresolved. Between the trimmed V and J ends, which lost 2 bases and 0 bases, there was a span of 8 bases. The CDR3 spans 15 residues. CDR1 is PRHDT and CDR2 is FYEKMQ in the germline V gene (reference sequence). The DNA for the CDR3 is TGTGCCAGCAGCTTAAACGCAGGCTCTGGAAACACCATATATTTT. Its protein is CASSLNAGSGNTIYF.

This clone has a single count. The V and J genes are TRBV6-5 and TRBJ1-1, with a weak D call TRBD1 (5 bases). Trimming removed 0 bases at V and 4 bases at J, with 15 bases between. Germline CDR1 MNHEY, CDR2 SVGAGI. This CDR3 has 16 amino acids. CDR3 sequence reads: CASSYSSRGRGTEAFF. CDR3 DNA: TGTGCCAGCAGTTACTCGTCGCGGGGCCGGGGCACTGAAGCTTTCTTT.

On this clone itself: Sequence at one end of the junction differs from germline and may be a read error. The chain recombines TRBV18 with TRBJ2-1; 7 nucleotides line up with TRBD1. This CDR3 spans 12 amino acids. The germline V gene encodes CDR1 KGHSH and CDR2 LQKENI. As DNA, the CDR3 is TGTGCCAGCTCGCCTACCACAGGGACAGAGGTCTTC. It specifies CASSPTTGTEVF.

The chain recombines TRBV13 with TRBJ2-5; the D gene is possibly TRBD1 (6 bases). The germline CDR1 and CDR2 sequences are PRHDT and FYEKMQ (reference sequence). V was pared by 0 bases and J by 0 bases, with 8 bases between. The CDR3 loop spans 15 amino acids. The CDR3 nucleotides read TGTGCCAGCAGCTTAGGACAGGGCTACCAAGAGACCCAGTACTTC. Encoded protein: CASSLGQGYQETQYF.

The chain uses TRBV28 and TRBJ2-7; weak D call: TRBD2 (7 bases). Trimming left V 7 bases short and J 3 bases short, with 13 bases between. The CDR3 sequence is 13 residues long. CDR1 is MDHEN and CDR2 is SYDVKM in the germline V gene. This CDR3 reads CASKKGGDYEQYF. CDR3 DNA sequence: TGTGCCAGCAAGAAGGGGGGGGACTACGAGCAGTACTTC. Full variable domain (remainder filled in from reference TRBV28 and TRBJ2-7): DVKVTQSSRYLVKRTGEKVFLECVQDMDHENMFWYRQDPGLGLRLIYFSYDVKMKEKGDIPEGYSVSREKKERFSLILESASTNQTSMYLCASKKGGDYEQYFGPGTRLTVT.